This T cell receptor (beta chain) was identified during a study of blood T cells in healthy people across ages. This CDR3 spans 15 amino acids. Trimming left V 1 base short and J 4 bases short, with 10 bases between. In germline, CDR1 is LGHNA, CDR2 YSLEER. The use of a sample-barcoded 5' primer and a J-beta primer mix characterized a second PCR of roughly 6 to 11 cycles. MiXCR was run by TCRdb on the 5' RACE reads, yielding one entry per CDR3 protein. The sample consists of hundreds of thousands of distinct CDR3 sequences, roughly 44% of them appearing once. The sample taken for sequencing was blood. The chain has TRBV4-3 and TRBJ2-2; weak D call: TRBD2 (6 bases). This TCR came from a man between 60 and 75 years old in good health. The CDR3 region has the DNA TGCGCCAGCAGCCAAGGCGGGGCTCTCACCGGGGAGCTGTTTTTT. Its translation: CASSQGGALTGELFF.